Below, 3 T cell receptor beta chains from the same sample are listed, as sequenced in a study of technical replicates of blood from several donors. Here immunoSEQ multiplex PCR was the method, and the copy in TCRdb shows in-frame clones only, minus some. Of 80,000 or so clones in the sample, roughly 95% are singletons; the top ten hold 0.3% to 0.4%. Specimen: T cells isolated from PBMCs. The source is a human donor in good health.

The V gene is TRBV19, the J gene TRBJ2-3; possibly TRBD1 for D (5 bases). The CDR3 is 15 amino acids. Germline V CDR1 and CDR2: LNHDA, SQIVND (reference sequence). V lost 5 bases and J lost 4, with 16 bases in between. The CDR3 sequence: CASSALREGADTQYF. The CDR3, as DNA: TGTGCCAGTAGTGCCCTCAGGGAAGGGGCAGATACGCAGTATTTT.

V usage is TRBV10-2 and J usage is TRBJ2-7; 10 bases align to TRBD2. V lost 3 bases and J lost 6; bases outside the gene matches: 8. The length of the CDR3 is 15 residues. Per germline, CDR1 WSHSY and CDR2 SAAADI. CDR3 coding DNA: TGCGCCAGCAGTGAATCCAGCGGGAGGGCCCTCGAGCAGTACTTC. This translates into CASSESSGRALEQYF.

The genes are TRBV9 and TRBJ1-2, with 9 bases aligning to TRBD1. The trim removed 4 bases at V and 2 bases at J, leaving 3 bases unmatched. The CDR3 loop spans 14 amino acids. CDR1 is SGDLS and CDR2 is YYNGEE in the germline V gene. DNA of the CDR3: TGTGCCAGCAGCCTAGGGACAGGGAACTATGGCTACACCTTC. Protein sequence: CASSLGTGNYGYTF.